This T cell receptor (beta chain) was profiled in a study of OX40 agonist ivuxolimab in advanced cancers. Overall study: Ivuxolimab, an antibody that agonizes OX40 (CD134), was administered to the patients.

The table came from immunoSEQ multiplex PCR; TCRdb's copy has only in-frame clones and leaves some out. Here the sample spans 60,000 to 90,000 clones, roughly 84% being singletons. The CDR3 runs 14 residues. CDR1 LNHNV and CDR2 YYDKDF come from the germline V gene (reference sequence). Between the trimmed V and J ends, which lost 0 bases and 2 bases, there was a span of 7 bases. The material was CD4+ or CD8+ T cells sorted from blood, obtained in a trial of the OX40 agonist ivuxolimab. The clonotype originates from an adult with an advanced solid tumor such as melanoma, head and neck, liver or kidney cancer. J is TRBJ1-1 and V is TRBV15; D ambiguous. This chain's CDR3 is CATSREGKNTEAFF. The CDR3 DNA follows: TGTGCCACCAGCAGAGAAGGGAAAAACACTGAAGCTTTCTTT. The whole variable domain, remainder taken from reference TRBV15 and TRBJ1-1, is DAMVIQNPRYQVTQFGKPVTLSCSQTLNHNVMYWYQQKSSQAPKLLFHYYDKDFNNEADTPDNFQSRRPNTSFCFLDIRSPGLGDTAMYLCATSREGKNTEAFFGQGTRLTVV.